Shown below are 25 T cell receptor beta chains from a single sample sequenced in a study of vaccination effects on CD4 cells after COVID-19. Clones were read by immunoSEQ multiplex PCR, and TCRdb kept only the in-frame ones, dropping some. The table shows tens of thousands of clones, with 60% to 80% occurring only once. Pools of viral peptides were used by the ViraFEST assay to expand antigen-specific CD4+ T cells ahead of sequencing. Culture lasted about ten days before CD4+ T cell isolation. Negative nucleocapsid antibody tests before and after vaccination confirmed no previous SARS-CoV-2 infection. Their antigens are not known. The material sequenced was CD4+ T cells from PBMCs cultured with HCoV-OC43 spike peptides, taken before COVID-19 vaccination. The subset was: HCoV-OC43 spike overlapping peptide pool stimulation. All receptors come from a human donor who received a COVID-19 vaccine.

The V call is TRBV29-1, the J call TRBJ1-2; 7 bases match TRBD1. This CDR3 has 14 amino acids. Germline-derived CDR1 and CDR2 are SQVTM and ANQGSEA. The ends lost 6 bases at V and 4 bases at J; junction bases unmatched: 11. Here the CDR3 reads CSVAGQVVSYGYTF. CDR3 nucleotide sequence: TGCAGCGTCGCCGGACAGGTCGTGAGCTATGGCTACACCTTC.

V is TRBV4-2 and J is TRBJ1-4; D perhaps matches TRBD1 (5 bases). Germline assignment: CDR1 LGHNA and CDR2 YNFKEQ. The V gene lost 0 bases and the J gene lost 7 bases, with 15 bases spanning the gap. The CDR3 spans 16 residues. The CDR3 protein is CASSQESYLRGEKLFF. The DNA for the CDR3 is TGTGCCAGCAGCCAAGAAAGTTACCTGAGGGGTGAAAAACTGTTTTTT.

The CDR3 region has the DNA TGCGCCAGCAGCCAAGACCGGGAGGAGGACATTCAGTACTTC. Its translation: CASSQDREEDIQYF. The chain is built from TRBV5-1 and TRBJ2-4; 7 bases are a match to TRBD2. In germline, CDR1 is SGHRS, CDR2 YFSETQ. After removal of 4 bases from V and 8 bases from J, the junction contained 9 bases not matched to a gene. This CDR3 has 14 amino acids.

CDR3 loop: CASSLRLRDYRYNEQFF. DNA for the CDR3: TGTGCCAGCAGCTTAAGGCTTAGGGACTACCGCTACAATGAGCAGTTCTTC. This chain links TRBV7-4 with TRBJ2-1; 7 nucleotides agree with TRBD2. This CDR3 is 17 amino acids long. The germline V gene encodes CDR1 SGHVT and CDR2 SQSDAQ. Unmatched junction bases numbered 10, after V lost 2 bases and J lost 3 bases.

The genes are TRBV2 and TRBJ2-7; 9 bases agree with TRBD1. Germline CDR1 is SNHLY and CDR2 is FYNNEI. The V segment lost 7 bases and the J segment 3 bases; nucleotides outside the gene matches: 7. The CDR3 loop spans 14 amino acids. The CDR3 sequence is CASMFETGGYEQYF. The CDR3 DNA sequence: TGTGCCAGCATGTTTGAGACAGGGGGCTACGAGCAGTACTTC.

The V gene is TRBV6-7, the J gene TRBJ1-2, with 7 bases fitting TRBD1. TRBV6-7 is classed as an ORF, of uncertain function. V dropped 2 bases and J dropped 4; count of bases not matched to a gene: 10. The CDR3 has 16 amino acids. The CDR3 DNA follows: TGTGCCAGCAGTTACCCTCGCTCTCGGGACAGCTATGGCTACACCTTC. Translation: CASSYPRSRDSYGYTF.

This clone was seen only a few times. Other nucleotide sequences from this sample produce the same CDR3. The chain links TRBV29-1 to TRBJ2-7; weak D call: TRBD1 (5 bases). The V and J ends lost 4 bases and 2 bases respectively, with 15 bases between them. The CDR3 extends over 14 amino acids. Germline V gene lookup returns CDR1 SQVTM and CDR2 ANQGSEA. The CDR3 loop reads CSVVNSRETYEQYF. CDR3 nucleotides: TGCAGCGTTGTAAATTCCAGGGAAACCTACGAGCAGTACTTC.

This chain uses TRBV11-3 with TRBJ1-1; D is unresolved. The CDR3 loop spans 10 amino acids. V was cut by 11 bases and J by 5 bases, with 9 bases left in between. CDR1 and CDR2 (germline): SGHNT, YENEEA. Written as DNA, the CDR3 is TGTGCCGACACCATAACTGAAGCTTTCTTT. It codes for CADTITEAFF.

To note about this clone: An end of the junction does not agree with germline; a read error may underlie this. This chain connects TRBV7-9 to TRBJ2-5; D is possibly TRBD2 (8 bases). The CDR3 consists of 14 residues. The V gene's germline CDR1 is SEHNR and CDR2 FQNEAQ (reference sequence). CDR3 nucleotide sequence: TGTGCCAGCAGCTTAGGAACTAGCGGAGGGGGCTTTGACTTC. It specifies CASSLGTSGGGFDF.

The CDR3 here is CASNLGQGYGYTF. DNA for the CDR3: TGTGCCAGCAACCTAGGACAGGGCTATGGCTACACCTTC. The chain is built from TRBV25-1 and TRBJ1-2, with 8 bases identical to TRBD1. The CDR3 extends over 13 amino acids. Trimming cost V 7 bases and J 4 bases; bases outside gene matches: 5. Germline V gives CDR1 MGHDK, CDR2 SYGVNS.

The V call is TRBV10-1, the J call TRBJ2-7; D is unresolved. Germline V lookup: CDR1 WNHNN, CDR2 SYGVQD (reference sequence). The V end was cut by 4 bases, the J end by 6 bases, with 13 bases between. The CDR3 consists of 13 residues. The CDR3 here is CASSATGTIEQYF. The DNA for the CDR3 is TGCGCCAGCAGTGCGACGGGTACCATCGAGCAGTACTTC.

The chain's CDR3 is CASSEIDRASGNTIYF. For the CDR3, the DNA is TGTGCCAGCAGTGAAATCGACAGGGCCTCTGGAAACACCATATATTTT. The rearrangement joins TRBV6-1 to TRBJ1-3; 7 bases fit TRBD1. In germline, CDR1 is MNHNS, CDR2 SASEGT. This CDR3 contains 16 residues. V shed 2 bases, J shed 0 bases, and the junction held 4 bases outside the gene matches.

CDR3 residues: CASSLEGRGFSNQPQHF. The CDR3 DNA sequence: TGTGCCAGCAGCCTTGAGGGAAGGGGATTTAGCAATCAGCCCCAGCATTTT. The chain combines TRBV7-6 with TRBJ1-5; perhaps TRBD1 as D (5 bases). The CDR3 is 17 residues long. V was shortened by 5 bases and J by 0 bases, with 17 bases between the two germline ends. Germline loops: CDR1 SGHVS, CDR2 FNYEAQ.

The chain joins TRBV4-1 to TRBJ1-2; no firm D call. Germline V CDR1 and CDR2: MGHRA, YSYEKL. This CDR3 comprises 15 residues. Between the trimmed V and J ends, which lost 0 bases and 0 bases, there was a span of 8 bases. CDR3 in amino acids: CASSQEPTPNYGYTF. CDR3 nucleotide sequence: TGCGCCAGCAGCCAAGAACCCACTCCTAACTATGGCTACACCTTC.

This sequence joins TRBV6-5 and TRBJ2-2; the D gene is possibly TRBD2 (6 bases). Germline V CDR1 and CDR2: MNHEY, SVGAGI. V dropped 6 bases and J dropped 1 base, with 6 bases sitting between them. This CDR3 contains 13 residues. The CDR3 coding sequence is TGTGCCAGCAGGGGACTGAACACCGGGGAGCTGTTTTTT. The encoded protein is CASRGLNTGELFF.

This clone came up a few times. This CDR3 is CASNLDRTSNQPQHF. The CDR3, as DNA: TGTGCCAGCAACTTAGACAGGACTAGCAATCAGCCCCAGCATTTT. The chain employs TRBV6-5 and TRBJ1-5; maybe TRBD1 (6 bases). The CDR3 covers 15 residues. V was shortened by 7 bases and J by 0 bases, with 13 bases between the two germline ends. CDR1 MNHEY and CDR2 SVGAGI come from the germline V gene.

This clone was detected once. This CDR3 reads CAWSITTGGTEAFF. The CDR3 DNA follows: TGTGCCTGGAGCATAACGACAGGGGGCACTGAAGCTTTCTTT. V usage is TRBV30 and J usage is TRBJ1-1, with 9 nucleotides matching TRBD1. This CDR3 is 14 amino acids long. Per the germline V gene, CDR1 is GTSNPN and CDR2 is SVGIG (reference sequence). J was trimmed by 4 bases and V by 3 bases; bases with no gene match: 6.

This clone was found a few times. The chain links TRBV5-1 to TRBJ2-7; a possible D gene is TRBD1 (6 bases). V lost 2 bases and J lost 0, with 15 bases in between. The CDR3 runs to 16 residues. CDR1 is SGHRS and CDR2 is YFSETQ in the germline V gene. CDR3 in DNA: TGCGCCAGCAGCTTACTCCCAGGGGCGTCCTCCTACGAGCAGTACTTC. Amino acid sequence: CASSLLPGASSYEQYF.

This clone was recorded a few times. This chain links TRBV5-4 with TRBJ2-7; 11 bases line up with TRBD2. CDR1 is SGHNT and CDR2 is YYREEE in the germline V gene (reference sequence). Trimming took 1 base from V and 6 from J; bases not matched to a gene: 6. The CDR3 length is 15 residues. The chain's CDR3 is CASSLNSGGAGEQYF. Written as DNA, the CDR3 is TGTGCCAGCAGCTTGAATAGCGGGGGGGCAGGCGAGCAGTACTTC.

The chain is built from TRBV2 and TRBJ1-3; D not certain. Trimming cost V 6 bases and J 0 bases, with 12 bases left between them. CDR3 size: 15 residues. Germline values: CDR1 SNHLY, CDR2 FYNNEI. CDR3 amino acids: CASSEDGNSGNTIYF. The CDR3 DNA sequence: TGTGCCAGCAGCGAGGACGGAAACTCTGGAAACACCATATATTTT.

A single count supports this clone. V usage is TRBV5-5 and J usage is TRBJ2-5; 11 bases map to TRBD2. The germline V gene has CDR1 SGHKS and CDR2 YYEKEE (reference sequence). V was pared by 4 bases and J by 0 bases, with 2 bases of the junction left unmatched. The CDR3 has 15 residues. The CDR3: CASSVLAGDQETQYF. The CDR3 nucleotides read TGTGCCAGCAGCGTACTAGCGGGGGACCAAGAGACCCAGTACTTC.

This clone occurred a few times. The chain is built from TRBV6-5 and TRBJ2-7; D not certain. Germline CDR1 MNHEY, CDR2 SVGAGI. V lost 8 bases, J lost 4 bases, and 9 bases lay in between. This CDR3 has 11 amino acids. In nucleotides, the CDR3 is TGTGCCAGCGGGCAACAGTACGAGCAGTACTTC. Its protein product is CASGQQYEQYF.

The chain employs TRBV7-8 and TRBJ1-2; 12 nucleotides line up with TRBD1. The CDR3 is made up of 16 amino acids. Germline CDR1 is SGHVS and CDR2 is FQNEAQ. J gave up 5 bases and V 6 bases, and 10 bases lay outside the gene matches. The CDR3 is CASRRTRDRGLYGYTF. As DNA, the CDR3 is TGTGCCAGCAGGCGAACCCGGGACAGGGGGCTATATGGCTACACCTTC.

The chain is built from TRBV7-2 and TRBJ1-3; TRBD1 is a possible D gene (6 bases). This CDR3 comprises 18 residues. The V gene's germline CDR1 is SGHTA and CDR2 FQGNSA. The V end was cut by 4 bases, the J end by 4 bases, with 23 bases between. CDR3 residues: CASSSSTGTLRTGNTIYF. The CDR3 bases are TGTGCCAGCAGCTCTTCAACTGGGACACTACGCACGGGAAACACCATATATTTT.

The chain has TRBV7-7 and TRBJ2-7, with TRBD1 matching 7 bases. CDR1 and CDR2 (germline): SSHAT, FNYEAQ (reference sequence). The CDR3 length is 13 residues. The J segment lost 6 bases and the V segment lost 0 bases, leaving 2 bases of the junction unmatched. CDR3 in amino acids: CASSLASGGEQYF. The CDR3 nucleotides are TGTGCCAGCAGCTTAGCGTCAGGGGGCGAGCAGTACTTC.